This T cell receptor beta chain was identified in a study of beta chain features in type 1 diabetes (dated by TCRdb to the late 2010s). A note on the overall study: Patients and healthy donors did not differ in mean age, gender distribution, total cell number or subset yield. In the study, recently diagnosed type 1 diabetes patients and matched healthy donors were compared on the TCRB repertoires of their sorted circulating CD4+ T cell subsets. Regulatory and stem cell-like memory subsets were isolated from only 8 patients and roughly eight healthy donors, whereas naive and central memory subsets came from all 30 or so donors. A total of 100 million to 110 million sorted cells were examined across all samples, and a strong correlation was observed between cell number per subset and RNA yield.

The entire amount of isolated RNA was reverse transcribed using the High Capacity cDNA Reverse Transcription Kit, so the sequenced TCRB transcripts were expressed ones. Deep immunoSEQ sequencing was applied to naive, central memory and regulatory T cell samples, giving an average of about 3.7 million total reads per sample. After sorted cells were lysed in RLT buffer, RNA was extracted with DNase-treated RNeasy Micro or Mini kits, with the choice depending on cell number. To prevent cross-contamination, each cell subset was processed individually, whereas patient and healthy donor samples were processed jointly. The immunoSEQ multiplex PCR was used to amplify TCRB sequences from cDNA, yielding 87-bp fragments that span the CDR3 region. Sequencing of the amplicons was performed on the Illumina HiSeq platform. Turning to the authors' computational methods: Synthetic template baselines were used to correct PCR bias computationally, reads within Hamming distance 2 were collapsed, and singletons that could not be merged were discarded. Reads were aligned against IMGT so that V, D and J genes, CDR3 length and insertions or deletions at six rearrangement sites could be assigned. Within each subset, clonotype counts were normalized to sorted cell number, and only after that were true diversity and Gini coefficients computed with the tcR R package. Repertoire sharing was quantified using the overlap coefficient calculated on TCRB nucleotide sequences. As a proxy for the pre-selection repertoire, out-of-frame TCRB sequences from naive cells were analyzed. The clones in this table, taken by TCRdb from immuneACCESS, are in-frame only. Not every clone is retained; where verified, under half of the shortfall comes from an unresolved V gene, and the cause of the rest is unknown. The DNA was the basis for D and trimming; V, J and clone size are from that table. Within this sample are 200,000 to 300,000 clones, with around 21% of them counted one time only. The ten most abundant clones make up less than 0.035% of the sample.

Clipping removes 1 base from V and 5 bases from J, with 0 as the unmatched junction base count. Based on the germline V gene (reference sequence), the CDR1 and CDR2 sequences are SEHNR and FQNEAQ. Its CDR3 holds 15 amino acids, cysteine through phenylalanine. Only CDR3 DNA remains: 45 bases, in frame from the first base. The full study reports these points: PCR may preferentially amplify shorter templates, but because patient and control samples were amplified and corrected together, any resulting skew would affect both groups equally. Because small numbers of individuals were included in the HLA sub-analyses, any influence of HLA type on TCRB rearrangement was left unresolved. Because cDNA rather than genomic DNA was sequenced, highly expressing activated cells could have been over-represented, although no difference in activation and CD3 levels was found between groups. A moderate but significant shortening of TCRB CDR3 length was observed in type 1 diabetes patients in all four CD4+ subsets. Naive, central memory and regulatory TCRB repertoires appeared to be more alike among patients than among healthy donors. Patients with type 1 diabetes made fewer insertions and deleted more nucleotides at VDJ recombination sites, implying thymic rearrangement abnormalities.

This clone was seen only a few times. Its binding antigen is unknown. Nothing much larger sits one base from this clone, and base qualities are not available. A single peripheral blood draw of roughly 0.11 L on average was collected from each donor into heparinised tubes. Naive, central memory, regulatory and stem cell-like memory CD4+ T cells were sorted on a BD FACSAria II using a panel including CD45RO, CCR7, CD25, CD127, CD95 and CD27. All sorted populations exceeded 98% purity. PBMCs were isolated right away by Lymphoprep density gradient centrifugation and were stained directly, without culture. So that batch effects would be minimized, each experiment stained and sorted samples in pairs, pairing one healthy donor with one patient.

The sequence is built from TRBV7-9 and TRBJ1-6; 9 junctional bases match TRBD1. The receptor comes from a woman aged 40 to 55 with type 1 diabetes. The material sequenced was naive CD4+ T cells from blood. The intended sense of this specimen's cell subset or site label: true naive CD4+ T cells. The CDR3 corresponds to CASSLGDRDNSPLHF. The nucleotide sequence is TGTGCCAGCAGCTTAGGGGACAGGGATAATTCACCCCTCCACTTT.